This record covers a single T cell receptor beta chain. This record comes from a study of blood T cell repertoires in COVID-19. Clones were sequenced by immunoSEQ multiplex PCR, and TCRdb holds only the in-frame ones, with some missing. In the table there are over 60,000 clones, around nine tenths of which are singletons. Germline lookup yields CDR1 SGHRS and CDR2 YFSETQ. V was shortened by 4 bases and J by 1 base, with 17 bases between the two germline ends. CDR3 length: 16 residues. Sequencing input: peripheral blood. The rearrangement joins TRBV5-1 to TRBJ1-2; weak D call: TRBD1 (6 bases). This TCR was sampled from an older woman with acute or convalescent COVID-19. CDR3 loop: CASSRGTGSSNYGYTF. CDR3 nucleotides: TGCGCCAGCAGCCGGGGTACAGGGTCTAGTAACTATGGCTACACCTTC.